This T cell receptor (beta chain) was retrieved from a study of technical replicates of blood from a few donors. V shed 1 base, J shed 6 bases, and the junction held 2 bases outside the gene matches. The CDR3 covers 15 residues. The germline CDR1 and CDR2 sequences are SGHVS and FNYEAQ. Libraries were prepared by immunoSEQ multiplex PCR; TCRdb keeps only in-frame clonotypes and omits some of them. The table lists more than 65,000 clones, about 81% of them singletons, with around 4% in the top ten. The sample holds one count of this clone. Sample: PBMCs. The receptor comes from a human donor in good health. Some clones in this sample may be carry-over from other donors' samples. The rearrangement uses TRBV7-6 and TRBJ2-1; 11 bases fit TRBD2. CDR3 amino acids: CASSLVTSGSNEQFF. The CDR3 bases are TGTGCCAGCAGCTTAGTAACTAGCGGGAGCAATGAGCAGTTCTTC.